This TCR beta chain was observed in a study of blood T cells in healthy people across ages. The people who gave samples were healthy Caucasians from Russia, aged roughly 6 to 100. Per individual sample, total RNA of at least 6 micrograms was extracted. Only one count was recorded for this clonotype. The germline gene is not matched at one end of the junction; a read error may be the cause. Through a sample-barcoded 5' primer and a J-beta primer mix, a second PCR was run for about 6 to 12 cycles. Every molecule of cDNA carried a tag from a template-switch adaptor with 12 random nucleotides. Each CDR3 protein is one row after TCRdb ran MiXCR on the 5' RACE reads. The sample carries around 1,000,000 distinct CDR3 sequences, about two fifths recorded once. The CDR3 covers 15 residues. CDR1 is DFQATT, CDR2 SNEGSKA, per germline (reference sequence).

Specimen: blood. This receptor was identified in a young man in good health. V and J are TRBV20-1 and TRBJ1-2, with 7 bases matching TRBD1. CDR3 protein: CSAKRDSGYVYGYTF. The CDR3 bases are TGCAGCGCTAAGAGGGACAGTGGATACGTCTATGGCTACACCTTC.